This T cell receptor beta chain was recorded in a study of blood T cell repertoires in COVID-19. Study as a whole: Sites in the United States, Italy and Spain provided acute and convalescent COVID-19 samples. The cDNA or gDNA used as material had been derived from T cells, B-cell-depleted T cells, or PBMCs.

Per the authors' pipeline: Amplification of reference gene primers provided the estimated nucleated cell counts. Libraries were prepared by immunoSEQ multiplex PCR; TCRdb keeps only in-frame clonotypes and omits some of them. V and J calls and clone size are given by that table; D and trimming were obtained from the DNA. The table lists about 140,000 clones, 85% to 90% of them singletons. The V and J ends lost 0 bases and 6 bases, in that order; junction bases with no gene match: 3. CDR3 length equals 15 residues. From germline, CDR1 is SEHNR and CDR2 FQNEAQ (reference sequence). The clonotype comes from a man over 45 who had recovered from COVID-19. This chain joins TRBV7-9 and TRBJ2-1; 9 nucleotides match TRBD1. Sequencing was performed on peripheral blood. CDR3 DNA sequence: TGTGCCAGCAGCTTAGCGTTGGGACAGGGCAATGAGCAGTTCTTC. Protein sequence: CASSLALGQGNEQFF.